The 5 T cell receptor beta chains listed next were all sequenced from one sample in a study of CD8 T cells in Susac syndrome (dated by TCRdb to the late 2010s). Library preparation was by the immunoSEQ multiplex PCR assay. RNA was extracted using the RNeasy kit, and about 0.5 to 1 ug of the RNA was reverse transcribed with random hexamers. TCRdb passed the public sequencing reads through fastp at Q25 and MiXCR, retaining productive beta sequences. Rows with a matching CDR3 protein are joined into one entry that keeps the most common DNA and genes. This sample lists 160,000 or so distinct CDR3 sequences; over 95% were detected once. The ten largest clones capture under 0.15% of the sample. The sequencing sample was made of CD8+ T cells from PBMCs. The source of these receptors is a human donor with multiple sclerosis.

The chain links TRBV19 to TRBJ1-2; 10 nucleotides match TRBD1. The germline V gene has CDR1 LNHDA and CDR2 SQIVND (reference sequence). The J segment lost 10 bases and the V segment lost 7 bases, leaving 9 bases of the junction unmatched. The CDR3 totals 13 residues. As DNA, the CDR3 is TGTGCCAGTATTGGGACAGGGGTTCCCTTCTACACCTTC. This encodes CASIGTGVPFYTF.

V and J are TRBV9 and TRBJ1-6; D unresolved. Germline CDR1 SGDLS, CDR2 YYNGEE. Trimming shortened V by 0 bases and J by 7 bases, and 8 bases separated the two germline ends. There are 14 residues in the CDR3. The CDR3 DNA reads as TGTGCCAGCAGCGTAGAGACCATAAATTCACCCCTCCACTTT. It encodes CASSVETINSPLHF. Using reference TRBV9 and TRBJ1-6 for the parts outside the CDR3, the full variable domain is DSGVTQTPKHLITATGQRVTLRCSPRSGDLSVYWYQQSLDQGLQFLIQYYNGEERAKGNILERFSAQQFPDLHSELNLSSLELGDSALYFCASSVETINSPLHFGNGTRLTVT.

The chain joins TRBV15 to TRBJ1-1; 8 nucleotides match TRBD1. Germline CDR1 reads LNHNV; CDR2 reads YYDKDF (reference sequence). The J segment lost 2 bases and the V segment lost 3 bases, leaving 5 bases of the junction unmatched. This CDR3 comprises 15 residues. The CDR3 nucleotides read TGTGCCACCAGCAGCATCGGACAGGGAAACACTGAAGCTTTCTTT. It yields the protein CATSSIGQGNTEAFF.

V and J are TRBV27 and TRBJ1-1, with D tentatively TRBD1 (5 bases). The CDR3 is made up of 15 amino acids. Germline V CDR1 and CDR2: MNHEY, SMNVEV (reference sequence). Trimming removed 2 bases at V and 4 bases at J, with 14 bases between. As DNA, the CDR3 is TGTGCCAGCAGTTTAAGCGGGGGATTGGGCACTGAAGCTTTCTTT. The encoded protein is CASSLSGGLGTEAFF.

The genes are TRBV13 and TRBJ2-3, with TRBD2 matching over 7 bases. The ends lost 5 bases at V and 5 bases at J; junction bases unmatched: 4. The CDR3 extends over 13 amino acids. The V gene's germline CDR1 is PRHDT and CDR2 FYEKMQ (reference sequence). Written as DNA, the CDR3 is TGTGCCAGCAGCGCGTCGGGGGGAGATACGCAGTATTTT. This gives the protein CASSASGGDTQYF.